Presented here are 14 T cell receptor beta chains from one specimen sequenced in a study of blood T cell repertoires in COVID-19. Generated by immunoSEQ multiplex PCR, the TCRdb table keeps only in-frame clones and is missing some. This repertoire shows 150,000 to 200,000 clones, roughly 79% found once; its top ten account for approximately 12%. The sample taken for sequencing was peripheral blood. The receptors originated from a woman aged 80 or older with COVID-19, enrolled during active disease.

The rearrangement links TRBV5-1 to TRBJ1-5; 8 bases line up with TRBD1. This CDR3 comprises 15 residues. The V and J ends lost 4 bases and 2 bases, in that order; junction bases with no gene match: 5. Germline V gene data show CDR1 as SGHRS and CDR2 as YFSETQ. In nucleotides, the CDR3 is TGCGCCAGCAGCATTGGACAGGGTGGCAATCAGCCCCAGCATTTT. Amino acids: CASSIGQGGNQPQHF.

This clone was seen more than once but under ten times. This rearrangement joins TRBV5-1 to TRBJ2-7, with TRBD1 identical over 8 bases. V dropped 0 bases and J dropped 2; count of bases not matched to a gene: 13. CDR1 and CDR2 from the germline V gene are SGHRS and YFSETQ. The CDR3 runs to 18 residues. For the CDR3, the DNA is TGCGCCAGCAGCTTGGCCGGGGTCGCCAGGGGGCTCCCCTACGAGCAGTACTTC. It translates to CASSLAGVARGLPYEQYF.

J is TRBJ2-1 and V is TRBV7-9; the D gene is possibly TRBD2 (6 bases). Germline V gene sequence: CDR1 SEHNR, CDR2 FQNEAQ (reference sequence). CDR3 length: 12 amino acids. Trimming stripped 1 base from V and 10 bases from J, with 8 bases between. CDR3 in DNA: TGTGCCAGCAGCTTAGGGGGGAGGGAGCAGTTCTTC. It translates to CASSLGGREQFF.

The CDR3 here is CASSLLTRLAGPSSYNEQFF. DNA of the CDR3: TGTGCCAGCAGTTTATTAACCAGACTAGCGGGACCCAGCTCCTACAATGAGCAGTTCTTC. This sequence joins TRBV27 and TRBJ2-1; 11 nucleotides line up with TRBD2. The CDR3 totals 20 residues. V shed 1 base and J 0 bases; nucleotides not matched to a gene: 11. Germline lookup yields CDR1 MNHEY and CDR2 SMNVEV (reference sequence).

V and J are TRBV4-3 and TRBJ1-4; D gene ambiguous. The CDR3 loop spans 16 amino acids. Per germline, CDR1 LGHNA and CDR2 YSLEER. V was clipped by 0 bases and J by 1 base, with 9 bases between them. CDR3 region: CASSQDSRGTNEKLFF. In DNA form, the CDR3 reads TGCGCCAGCAGCCAAGATTCCCGGGGAACTAATGAAAAACTGTTTTTT.

The rearrangement links TRBV9 to TRBJ1-2, with 8 bases aligning to TRBD1. Trimming removed 3 bases from V and 4 bases from J; junction bases left unmatched: 5. CDR1 SGDLS and CDR2 YYNGEE come from the germline V gene. This CDR3 spans 14 amino acids. Here the CDR3 DNA reads TGTGCCAGCAGCGGGGTGACAGGGGTCTATGGCTACACCTTC. Protein product: CASSGVTGVYGYTF.

The chain recombines TRBV5-1 with TRBJ2-1, with TRBD2 matching over 12 bases. The CDR3 totals 16 residues. Per the germline V gene, CDR1 is SGHRS and CDR2 is YFSETQ. Trimming cost V 2 bases and J 5 bases; bases outside gene matches: 5. The DNA for the CDR3 is TGCGCCAGCAGCTTCGGACTAGCGGGAACCCACAATGAGCAGTTCTTC. It is translated as CASSFGLAGTHNEQFF.

The chain links TRBV11-3 to TRBJ2-2; 8 nucleotides agree with TRBD1. The CDR3 runs 15 residues. The J segment lost 1 base and the V segment lost 5 bases, leaving 3 bases of the junction unmatched. Germline lookup yields CDR1 SGHNT and CDR2 YENEEA. The CDR3 DNA follows: TGTGCCAGCAGCCTGGGACAGGTGAACACCGGGGAGCTGTTTTTT. It translates to CASSLGQVNTGELFF.

J is TRBJ1-1 and V is TRBV28; TRBD1 might be the D (5 bases). Per germline, CDR1 MDHEN and CDR2 SYDVKM. V shed 6 bases and J shed 4 bases, with 18 bases lying between them. This CDR3 is built from 15 residues. The CDR3 loop is CASSRAGGWRTEAFF. The CDR3 bases are TGTGCCAGCAGCCGCGCCGGGGGTTGGCGCACTGAAGCTTTCTTT.

The rearrangement joins TRBV28 to TRBJ2-2; 8 nucleotides match TRBD1. V was pared by 6 bases and J by 5 bases, with 5 bases of the junction left unmatched. Germline V gene sequence: CDR1 MDHEN, CDR2 SYDVKM. The CDR3 covers 14 residues. The CDR3, as DNA: TGTGCCAGCAGATGGACAGGGCGGACCGGGGAGCTGTTTTTT. It yields the protein CASRWTGRTGELFF.

The chain couples TRBV2 to TRBJ2-1; TRBD2 aligns across 13 bases. V trimming: 3 bases; J trimming: 6 bases; junction bases outside the gene matches: 5. CDR3 length: 16 residues. CDR1 is SNHLY and CDR2 is FYNNEI in the germline V gene. CDR3 sequence reads: CASSDGTSGNGNEQFF. The CDR3 nucleotides read TGTGCCAGCAGTGATGGGACTAGCGGGAATGGCAATGAGCAGTTCTTC.

V usage is TRBV11-2 and J usage is TRBJ2-7; 7 bases align to TRBD1. Per germline, CDR1 SGHAT and CDR2 FQNNGV. The CDR3 is 15 residues long. Germline trimming cut 2 bases from V and 0 bases from J; bases unmatched to any gene: 4. The CDR3 nucleotides are TGTGCCAGCAGCTTAAAGACAGGGATCTCCTACGAGCAGTACTTC. It codes for CASSLKTGISYEQYF.

The chain links TRBV5-4 to TRBJ1-4; 8 positions match TRBD1. The CDR3 is 13 amino acids. Looked up from germline, CDR1 is SGHNT and CDR2 is YYREEE (reference sequence). Losses at the gene ends were 4 bases for V and 6 bases for J; bases not matched to a gene: 2. CDR3 loop: CASSLDRDEKLFF. Written as DNA, the CDR3 is TGTGCCAGCAGCCTGGACAGGGATGAAAAACTGTTTTTT.

The sample holds one count of this clone. This rearrangement joins TRBV7-2 to TRBJ1-2; TRBD1 agrees at 8 bases. CDR1 and CDR2 (germline): SGHTA, FQGNSA. Losses at the gene ends were 4 bases for V and 4 bases for J; bases not matched to a gene: 14. CDR3 length: 17 residues. CDR3 loop: CASSSFFGQGFGYGYTF. CDR3 nucleotide sequence: TGTGCCAGCAGCTCATTCTTCGGACAGGGCTTTGGCTATGGCTACACCTTC.